The sequence of this T cell receptor (beta chain) was determined in a study of T cell responses to AZD1222 COVID-19 vaccine. Here immunoSEQ multiplex PCR was the method, and the copy in TCRdb shows in-frame clones only, minus some. This table holds approximately 150,000 clones, over 90% found once. There are 15 residues in the CDR3. CDR1 SEHNR and CDR2 FQNEAQ come from the germline V gene (reference sequence). The ends lost 4 bases at V and 6 bases at J; junction bases unmatched: 4. The rearrangement uses TRBV7-9 and TRBJ1-5; 12 nucleotides match TRBD1. Sequences were derived from peripheral blood, sampled on day 0 of AZD1222 vaccination. This clonotype originated in an adult in good health. CDR3 loop: CASSSGTGGGQPQHF. CDR3 in DNA: TGTGCCAGCAGCTCCGGGACAGGGGGCGGTCAGCCCCAGCATTTT.